The 30 T cell receptor beta chains presented below share a single source sample, sequenced in a study of beta chain features in type 1 diabetes. Antigens of these TCRs are unknown. As every portion of the isolated RNA was reverse transcribed, the sequencing read expressed TCRB transcripts. TCRdb's table, derived via immunoSEQ multiplex PCR, lists solely in-frame clones and lacks some. The sample lists hundreds of thousands of clones; roughly a tenth were seen once. Overall study findings and caveats: TCRB CDR3 length was moderately but significantly reduced in all four CD4+ subsets of Type 1 diabetes patients.

Material: naive CD4+ T cells from blood. The origin of the receptors is a man under 40 with type 1 diabetes.

The chain uses TRBV6-5 and TRBJ2-7; 9 bases agree with TRBD1. The germline CDR1 and CDR2 sequences are MNHEY and SVGAGI. V shed 5 bases, J shed 5 bases, and the junction held 7 bases outside the gene matches. The CDR3 loop spans 14 amino acids. CDR3 in amino acids: CASSRDREGDEQYF. CDR3 sequence (DNA): TGTGCCAGCAGTCGGGACAGGGAAGGGGACGAGCAGTACTTC.

The V call is TRBV7-9, the J call TRBJ2-7; D possibly corresponds to TRBD1 (5 bases). Trimming cost V 5 bases and J 1 base, with 12 bases left between them. This CDR3 region has 14 residues. Looked up from germline, CDR1 is SEHNR and CDR2 is FQNEAQ (reference sequence). CDR3 loop: CASSRMGLSYEQYF. The CDR3 DNA reads as TGTGCCAGCAGCCGTATGGGGCTATCCTACGAGCAGTACTTC.

In this sample, this clone turned up a few times. The CDR3: CASSRRDSNSPLHF. CDR3 sequence (DNA): TGTGCCAGCAGTCGACGGGACAGTAATTCACCCCTCCACTTT. The rearrangement uses TRBV27 and TRBJ1-6; 7 bases are shared with TRBD1. V lost 5 bases, J lost 6 bases, and 4 bases stayed unmatched. The CDR3 totals 14 residues. Germline V lookup: CDR1 MNHEY, CDR2 SMNVEV (reference sequence).

This clone showed up just a few times. The V and J genes are TRBV9 and TRBJ2-1; 7 positions agree with TRBD1. Germline CDR1 reads SGDLS; CDR2 reads YYNGEE. The length of the CDR3 is 18 residues. J was trimmed by 3 bases and V by 3 bases; bases with no gene match: 15. This CDR3 reads CASSGPPQGTAFYNEQFF. CDR3 DNA sequence: TGTGCCAGCAGCGGCCCCCCGCAGGGGACAGCTTTCTACAATGAGCAGTTCTTC.

The chain links TRBV18 to TRBJ2-2, with D maybe TRBD2 (6 bases). Germline V lookup: CDR1 KGHSH, CDR2 LQKENI. Deletions cut 3 bases from V and 1 base from J, with 9 bases between. This CDR3 comprises 15 residues. CDR3 residues: CASSPGLENTGELFF. The CDR3 coding sequence is TGTGCCAGCTCACCGGGACTTGAGAACACCGGGGAGCTGTTTTTT.

This clone was counted between two and nine times. The chain joins TRBV7-2 to TRBJ2-1; TRBD2 matches 7 bases. With 8 bases clipped from V and 4 bases from J, the junction kept 2 bases outside the gene matches. The CDR3 consists of 12 residues. Per germline, CDR1 SGHTA and CDR2 FQGNSA. DNA of the CDR3: TGTGCCAGCCAGCGGGGTTACAATGAGCAGTTCTTC. As protein: CASQRGYNEQFF.

The chain is built from TRBV30 and TRBJ1-1; no definite D call. The V gene's germline CDR1 is GTSNPN and CDR2 SVGIG (reference sequence). The CDR3 has 13 residues. Trimming left V 3 bases short and J 5 bases short, with 13 bases between. The CDR3: CAWRRLSLTEAFF. The CDR3 DNA reads TGTGCCTGGAGACGACTTTCCTTGACTGAAGCTTTCTTT.

There are a few counts of this clone. This chain uses TRBV28 with TRBJ1-6; TRBD1 matches 7 bases. The CDR3 totals 14 residues. V lost 4 bases, J lost 14 bases, and 11 bases stayed unmatched. CDR1 is MDHEN and CDR2 is SYDVKM in the germline V gene. The CDR3: CASSSGQNLVTLHF. The CDR3 DNA reads as TGTGCCAGCAGTTCGGGACAGAACCTTGTCACCCTCCACTTT.

The chain uses TRBV7-2 and TRBJ2-1; D is undetermined. Trimming left V 5 bases short and J 0 bases short, with 11 bases between. This CDR3 comprises 15 residues. Looked up from germline, CDR1 is SGHTA and CDR2 is FQGNSA. In DNA, the CDR3 is TGTGCCAGCAGCCCCCCTTGGAGCTCCTACAATGAGCAGTTCTTC. Translated, it gives CASSPPWSSYNEQFF.

In its sample, this clone was seen a few times. The V call is TRBV28, the J call TRBJ1-5; D gene unclear. V lost 6 bases and J 7 bases, leaving 16 bases between the germline ends. Per the germline V gene, CDR1 is MDHEN and CDR2 is SYDVKM. This CDR3 is 14 amino acids long. The CDR3 spells CASRWVWAGQPQHF. CDR3 bases: TGTGCCAGCAGGTGGGTATGGGCCGGACAGCCCCAGCATTTT.

This clone was seen a handful of times. The V and J genes are TRBV14 and TRBJ1-2, with no clear D. There are 13 residues in the CDR3. CDR1 and CDR2 from the germline V gene are SGHDN and FVKESK. The V end was cut by 2 bases, the J end by 4 bases, with 8 bases between. The CDR3 protein is CASSQIGFYGYTF. CDR3 in DNA: TGTGCCAGCAGCCAAATCGGGTTCTATGGCTACACCTTC.

V and J are TRBV2 and TRBJ2-2, with 7 bases matching TRBD1. The germline CDR1 and CDR2 sequences are SNHLY and FYNNEI. The CDR3 has 14 residues. The ends lost 6 bases at V and 5 bases at J; junction bases unmatched: 6. The CDR3 loop reads CASRRDRQTGELFF. The CDR3 DNA reads as TGTGCCAGCAGACGGGACAGACAGACCGGGGAGCTGTTTTTT.

The chain recombines TRBV7-3 with TRBJ1-6, with unresolved D. In germline, CDR1 is SGHTA, CDR2 FQGTGA. CDR3 length: 13 residues. V was shortened by 1 base and J by 8 bases, with 6 bases between the two germline ends. The CDR3 region has the DNA TGTGCCAGCAGCTTAAATCTAGATTCACCCCTCCACTTT. This codes for CASSLNLDSPLHF.

This chain connects TRBV5-1 to TRBJ2-3; maybe TRBD2 (6 bases). Trimming removed 0 bases from V and 4 bases from J, with 12 bases in between. The germline V gene encodes CDR1 SGHRS and CDR2 YFSETQ. This CDR3 has 15 residues. CDR3 sequence: CASSLDGGVPDTQYF. CDR3 coding DNA: TGCGCCAGCAGCTTGGATGGCGGGGTCCCAGATACGCAGTATTTT.

This clone has just a few counts. The chain joins TRBV7-2 to TRBJ1-2; possible D gene TRBD1, 6 bases. The germline V gene has CDR1 SGHTA and CDR2 FQGNSA. The CDR3 totals 13 residues. Deletions cut 11 bases from V and 5 bases from J, with 18 bases between. CDR3 nucleotides: TGTGCCGGAACAGGGCAGCAGACTTATGGCTACACCTTC. Protein product: CAGTGQQTYGYTF.

The rearrangement links TRBV28 to TRBJ2-3; maybe TRBD2 (6 bases). The V gene's germline CDR1 is MDHEN and CDR2 SYDVKM. Trimming stripped 10 bases from V and 2 bases from J, with 10 bases between. The CDR3 has 12 residues. As DNA, the CDR3 is TGTGCCACCCGGGACTCCACAGATACGCAGTATTTT. This sequence encodes CATRDSTDTQYF.

The genes are TRBV7-2 and TRBJ2-3; D unresolved. The V and J ends lost 7 bases and 7 bases respectively, with 12 bases between them. The CDR3 consists of 12 residues. Germline loops: CDR1 SGHTA, CDR2 FQGNSA. This CDR3 is CASTRPLYTQYF. CDR3 DNA: TGTGCCAGCACCCGTCCCTTGTATACGCAGTATTTT.

This chain uses TRBV7-2 with TRBJ2-1; the D gene is possibly TRBD2 (5 bases). Germline V lookup: CDR1 SGHTA, CDR2 FQGNSA. Trimming pared 5 bases from V and 8 bases from J, leaving 13 bases between. The CDR3 runs to 13 residues. The CDR3 region is CASSSGLLDEQFF. CDR3 nucleotides: TGTGCCAGCAGCAGTGGACTTCTGGATGAGCAGTTCTTC.

This clone was observed a handful of times. This chain connects TRBV6-5 to TRBJ2-1; possible D gene TRBD1, 5 bases. The V end lost 8 bases, the J end lost 8 bases, and 22 bases lay between the germline ends. The CDR3 runs 15 residues. Germline V gene sequence: CDR1 MNHEY, CDR2 SVGAGI. CDR3 amino acids: CASRRNSGWFDEQFF. The CDR3 bases are TGTGCCAGCCGGCGTAATTCAGGGTGGTTCGATGAGCAGTTCTTC.

This clone was picked up a small number of times. The chain uses TRBV5-6 and TRBJ2-3; TRBD1 agrees at 8 bases. Per germline, CDR1 SGHDT and CDR2 YYEEEE. This CDR3 region has 16 residues. The V and J ends lost 0 bases and 5 bases, in that order; junction bases with no gene match: 8. CDR3 in DNA: TGTGCCAGCAGCTTGGTTTGGGACAGGTTTGGAGATACGCAGTATTTT. It yields the protein CASSLVWDRFGDTQYF.

In this sample, this clone turned up a few times. DNA of the CDR3: TGTGCCAGCAGTGAATCCCTAGTGAGAGAGCAGTTCTTC. This translates into CASSESLVREQFF. The chain links TRBV25-1 to TRBJ2-1; D call uncertain. Germline V gene data show CDR1 as MGHDK and CDR2 as SYGVNS. The V gene lost 1 base and the J gene lost 10 bases, with 11 bases spanning the gap. The CDR3 is 13 amino acids.

This clone was seen only a few times. The chain has TRBV29-1 and TRBJ2-7, with 8 bases matching TRBD1. The CDR3 has 15 residues. The V gene end was trimmed by 3 bases and the J gene end by 3 bases; junction bases not matched to a gene: 10. Germline V gives CDR1 SQVTM, CDR2 ANQGSEA. Here the CDR3 reads CSVDLRTGQSYEQYF. CDR3 nucleotides: TGCAGCGTTGACCTTCGGACAGGGCAAAGCTACGAGCAGTACTTC.

This clone came up a few times. The V gene is TRBV15, the J gene TRBJ2-1, with TRBD2 identical over 10 bases. The CDR3 consists of 14 residues. From germline, CDR1 is LNHNV and CDR2 YYDKDF (reference sequence). Trimming removed 6 bases from V and 6 bases from J; junction bases left unmatched: 5. The CDR3 DNA reads TGTGCCACCAGGAATAGCGGGGGGTCCAATGAGCAGTTCTTC. The encoded protein is CATRNSGGSNEQFF.

The rearrangement links TRBV29-1 to TRBJ2-3; 11 bases are a match to TRBD1. CDR1 and CDR2 from the germline V gene are SQVTM and ANQGSEA. The CDR3 contains 14 residues. Germline trimming cut 5 bases from V and 3 bases from J; bases unmatched to any gene: 4. The CDR3 spells CSVWGQGGTDTQYF. The CDR3 nucleotides are TGCAGCGTTTGGGGACAGGGGGGGACAGATACGCAGTATTTT.

This clone came up a few times. This chain joins TRBV5-4 and TRBJ1-2, with 9 bases aligning to TRBD1. V was pared by 3 bases and J by 4 bases, with 1 base of the junction left unmatched. The CDR3 loop spans 13 amino acids. From germline, CDR1 is SGHNT and CDR2 YYREEE (reference sequence). This CDR3 reads CASSWTGAYGYTF. In nucleotides, the CDR3 is TGTGCCAGCAGCTGGACAGGGGCCTATGGCTACACCTTC. Variable domain in full (rest from reference TRBV5-4 and TRBJ1-2): ETGVTQSPTHLIKTRGQQVTLRCSSQSGHNTVSWYQQALGQGPQFIFQYYREEENGRGNFPPRFSGLQFPNYSSELNVNALELDDSALYLCASSWTGAYGYTFGSGTRLTVV.

V and J are TRBV7-2 and TRBJ1-5, with unresolved D. This CDR3 contains 15 residues. Germline V gives CDR1 SGHTA, CDR2 FQGNSA. Trimming took off 6 bases at V and 6 bases at J, with 18 bases between the two ends. The CDR3 DNA follows: TGTGCCAGCAGTTTCGGGATCGCCTCGGGTCAGCCCCAGCATTTT. Encoded protein: CASSFGIASGQPQHF.

The chain links TRBV15 to TRBJ2-1; 8 positions match TRBD2. The V gene's germline CDR1 is LNHNV and CDR2 YYDKDF (reference sequence). Trimming cost V 0 bases and J 5 bases; bases outside gene matches: 6. The CDR3 totals 16 residues. Here the CDR3 reads CATSRDTRGGHNEQFF. The CDR3 bases are TGTGCCACCAGCAGAGATACCCGGGGGGGCCACAATGAGCAGTTCTTC.

The chain carries TRBV2 and TRBJ2-5; 9 nucleotides agree with TRBD2. The CDR3 sequence is 14 residues long. Germline trimming cut 6 bases from V and 2 bases from J; bases unmatched to any gene: 4. Per the germline V gene, CDR1 is SNHLY and CDR2 is FYNNEI. This CDR3 reads CASSPGLAQETQYF. The CDR3 DNA is TGTGCCAGCAGCCCGGGACTAGCACAAGAGACCCAGTACTTC.

This clone was found a few times. The rearrangement joins TRBV7-9 to TRBJ1-5, with D tentatively TRBD1 (6 bases). Trimming took off 3 bases at V and 1 base at J, with 19 bases between the two ends. The CDR3 totals 18 residues. CDR1 is SEHNR and CDR2 is FQNEAQ in the germline V gene (reference sequence). CDR3 sequence reads: CASSFDTGLFGSNQPQHF. The CDR3, as DNA: TGTGCCAGCAGCTTTGATACAGGGCTGTTTGGGAGCAATCAGCCCCAGCATTTT.

This clone was observed a few times. V usage is TRBV6-5 and J usage is TRBJ2-3; TRBD2 aligns across 7 bases. V trimming: 4 bases; J trimming: 0 bases; junction bases outside the gene matches: 4. The CDR3 length is 15 residues. CDR1 and CDR2 (germline): MNHEY, SVGAGI. CDR3 residues: CASSLRGTSTDTQYF. The CDR3, as DNA: TGTGCCAGCAGTTTGCGGGGGACCAGCACAGATACGCAGTATTTT.